One and the same sample provided the 23 T cell receptor beta chains below, sequenced in a study of cytomegalovirus exposure and HLA in healthy donors. The PCR ran on 60 Vbeta and 13 Jbeta primers. Using immunoSEQ multiplex PCR, the repertoire was profiled, and TCRdb retains in-frame clones only, with some absent. The sample has about 190,000 clones, 81% seen once. Sequenced: PBMCs. These receptors originate from a man aged 18-30 years in good health and CMV-seronegative.

The V call is TRBV28, the J call TRBJ1-2, with unresolved D. The germline V gene has CDR1 MDHEN and CDR2 SYDVKM. Between the trimmed V and J ends, which lost 7 bases and 7 bases, there was a span of 13 bases. The CDR3 consists of 12 residues. CDR3 sequence (DNA): TGTGCCAGCACTGGCCCCTCGGGTGGCTACACCTTC. Amino acids: CASTGPSGGYTF.

This chain connects TRBV4-2 to TRBJ2-1; perhaps TRBD1 as D (6 bases). Germline V gene sequence: CDR1 LGHNA, CDR2 YNFKEQ. CDR3 length equals 13 residues. The V end was cut by 0 bases, the J end by 15 bases, with 15 bases between. CDR3 bases: TGTGCCAGCAGCCAAGATAGACAGGCCTGGACGTTCTTC. Translation: CASSQDRQAWTFF.

The chain links TRBV27 to TRBJ1-4; D ambiguous. Trimming took off 2 bases at V and 4 bases at J, with 11 bases between the two ends. CDR3 size: 15 residues. Per germline, CDR1 MNHEY and CDR2 SMNVEV (reference sequence). CDR3 region: CASSLIPRFNEKLFF. The DNA of the CDR3 is TGTGCCAGCAGTTTAATCCCCAGATTTAATGAAAAACTGTTTTTT.

The V call is TRBV7-6, the J call TRBJ2-2; unclear D gene. CDR3 length: 12 residues. Trimming took 6 bases from V and 4 from J, leaving 6 bases between them. Germline V gives CDR1 SGHVS, CDR2 FNYEAQ. The chain's CDR3 is CASSSLTGELFF. Written as DNA, the CDR3 is TGTGCCAGCAGTTCACTCACCGGGGAGCTGTTTTTT.

This clone was observed a few times. At one boundary the junction diverges from the germline segment, which might be a read error. The CDR3, as DNA: TGCAGTGCTGGAGACCCGGGCGAGCAGTACTTC. It yields the protein CSAGDPGEQYF. The chain links TRBV20-1 to TRBJ2-7, with unresolved D. Germline V gene sequence: CDR1 DFQATT, CDR2 SNEGSKA (reference sequence). The CDR3 contains 11 residues.

In its sample, this clone was seen a few times. V usage is TRBV19 and J usage is TRBJ1-2; D not resolved. CDR3 length: 12 amino acids. Germline CDR1 and CDR2: LNHDA and SQIVND (reference sequence). The germline V and J ends were trimmed by 4 bases and 3 bases, with 6 bases remaining between them. The CDR3 DNA reads TGTGCCAGTAGTAGGGGAGACTATGGCTACACCTTC. Its protein product is CASSRGDYGYTF.

The rearrangement links TRBV4-2 to TRBJ2-1; maybe TRBD1 (5 bases). From germline, CDR1 is LGHNA and CDR2 YNFKEQ. V shed 5 bases and J shed 2 bases, with 10 bases lying between them. The CDR3 has 14 amino acids. The CDR3 here is CASSTGVAYNEQFF. CDR3 coding DNA: TGTGCCAGCAGCACAGGCGTCGCCTACAATGAGCAGTTCTTC.

The CDR3 DNA reads as TGTGCCAGCAGCTCCAATAGCGGGGGTAACACCGGGGAGCTGTTTTTT. The encoded protein is CASSSNSGGNTGELFF. The V and J genes are TRBV6-6 and TRBJ2-2, with 9 bases identical to TRBD2. J gave up 2 bases and V 6 bases, and 7 bases lay outside the gene matches. Germline V gives CDR1 MNHNY, CDR2 SVGAGI (reference sequence). This CDR3 comprises 16 residues.

J is TRBJ1-2 and V is TRBV9; D might be TRBD1 (5 bases). This CDR3 is built from 17 residues. V gave up 3 bases and J gave up 6 bases, with 24 bases separating them. Germline values: CDR1 SGDLS, CDR2 YYNGEE. The CDR3, as DNA: TGTGCCAGCAGCGCGAGGGAGTGGCCGGGGGTAATGGATGGCTACACCTTC. Amino acid sequence: CASSAREWPGVMDGYTF. The variable domain in full, completed from reference TRBV9 and TRBJ1-2, reads DSGVTQTPKHLITATGQRVTLRCSPRSGDLSVYWYQQSLDQGLQFLIQYYNGEERAKGNILERFSAQQFPDLHSELNLSSLELGDSALYFCASSAREWPGVMDGYTFGSGTRLTVV.

This clone is a singleton in its sample. The chain combines TRBV14 with TRBJ2-7, with 7 bases that match TRBD2. The V segment lost 4 bases and the J segment 4 bases; nucleotides outside the gene matches: 1. The germline V gene encodes CDR1 SGHDN and CDR2 FVKESK. The CDR3 is 12 residues long. CDR3 loop: CASSRGGYEQYF. In DNA, the CDR3 is TGTGCCAGCAGCCGGGGAGGGTACGAGCAGTACTTC.

This clone is a singleton in its sample. The chain carries TRBV6-1 and TRBJ2-1, with 7 bases matching TRBD1. Trimming removed 9 bases from V and 7 bases from J; junction bases left unmatched: 6. CDR1 and CDR2 from the germline V gene are MNHNS and SASEGT. The CDR3 length is 12 residues. DNA for the CDR3: TGTGCCAGTGCGAACAGGGGTAATGAGCAGTTCTTC. Translation gives CASANRGNEQFF.

The V call is TRBV7-2, the J call TRBJ1-3; 7 bases match TRBD1. V lost 5 bases, J lost 0 bases, and 7 bases stayed unmatched. CDR1 is SGHTA, CDR2 FQGNSA, per germline. The CDR3 sequence is 16 residues long. CDR3 loop: CASSRPRDSSGNTIYF. CDR3 coding DNA: TGTGCCAGCAGCCGGCCCCGGGACAGCTCTGGAAACACCATATATTTT.

This rearrangement joins TRBV11-2 to TRBJ2-3, with TRBD2 matching 14 bases. Germline CDR1 is SGHAT and CDR2 is FQNNGV. V lost 6 bases and J lost 3; bases outside the gene matches: 5. The CDR3 is made up of 16 amino acids. CDR3 region: CASSSWTSGRTDTQYF. CDR3 nucleotide sequence: TGTGCCAGCAGTTCCTGGACTAGCGGGAGGACAGATACGCAGTATTTT.

V usage is TRBV29-1 and J usage is TRBJ2-5; TRBD2 is a possible D gene (5 bases). The CDR3 totals 13 residues. Trimming took off 7 bases at V and 5 bases at J, with 17 bases between the two ends. Germline loops: CDR1 SQVTM, CDR2 ANQGSEA. The CDR3 DNA reads as TGCAGCGGACGGACTCTGCGTCGGGAGACCCAGTACTTC. Its translation is CSGRTLRRETQYF.

This sequence joins TRBV28 and TRBJ2-7; no definite D call. V was shortened by 4 bases and J by 3 bases, with 13 bases between the two germline ends. The germline gives CDR1 MDHEN, CDR2 SYDVKM. The CDR3 has 14 residues. For the CDR3, the DNA is TGTGCCAGCAGTTCTGCCACAGATATCTACGAGCAGTACTTC. Residues: CASSSATDIYEQYF. Looking up the rest from reference TRBV28 and TRBJ2-7 gives the full variable domain: DVKVTQSSRYLVKRTGEKVFLECVQDMDHENMFWYRQDPGLGLRLIYFSYDVKMKEKGDIPEGYSVSREKKERFSLILESASTNQTSMYLCASSSATDIYEQYFGPGTRLTVT.

This clone appeared a few times. The rearrangement links TRBV28 to TRBJ2-7; 10 bases are shared with TRBD2. J gave up 5 bases and V 5 bases, and 9 bases lay outside the gene matches. Germline lookup yields CDR1 MDHEN and CDR2 SYDVKM. This CDR3 comprises 15 residues. CDR3 nucleotide sequence: TGTGCCAGCAGTCCCCCGGGCCTAGCGGGAGACGAGCAGTACTTC. The encoded protein is CASSPPGLAGDEQYF.

Comments on this clone: Other DNA sequences of this sample code for an identical CDR3. This chain links TRBV4-3 with TRBJ2-7, with 11 bases that match TRBD2. Germline values: CDR1 LGHNA, CDR2 YSLEER. The CDR3 contains 16 residues. The J segment lost 2 bases and the V segment lost 0 bases, leaving 3 bases of the junction unmatched. CDR3 protein: CASSQDRLAGTYEQYF. The CDR3 nucleotides are TGCGCCAGCAGCCAAGATCGACTAGCGGGGACCTACGAGCAGTACTTC.

J is TRBJ2-1 and V is TRBV5-1, with 9 nucleotides matching TRBD1. There are 15 residues in the CDR3. CDR1 is SGHRS, CDR2 YFSETQ, per germline. Trimming took 4 bases from V and 4 from J; bases not matched to a gene: 6. The CDR3 reads CASSINRGRYNEQFF. The CDR3, as DNA: TGCGCCAGCAGCATCAACAGGGGGCGATACAATGAGCAGTTCTTC.

The chain carries TRBV11-2 and TRBJ2-7; D may be TRBD1 (6 bases). Trimming left V 2 bases short and J 10 bases short, with 15 bases between. The CDR3 has 13 amino acids. CDR1 is SGHAT, CDR2 FQNNGV, per germline. DNA for the CDR3: TGTGCCAGCAGCTTACCTACCGGACAGAGTCAGTACTTC. It yields the protein CASSLPTGQSQYF.

V and J are TRBV4-1 and TRBJ1-5, with D unresolved. V lost 4 bases to trimming and J lost 3 bases, with 16 bases between them. The CDR3 covers 16 residues. CDR1 and CDR2 from the germline V gene are MGHRA and YSYEKL. The CDR3 sequence: CASSLNIPDSNQPQHF. The CDR3 nucleotides are TGCGCCAGCAGCCTAAATATACCGGACTCCAATCAGCCCCAGCATTTT.

The chain uses TRBV19 and TRBJ2-5; tentatively, D is TRBD1 (6 bases). The ends were cut back, 8 bases at V and 5 bases at J, with 9 bases in the middle. This CDR3 region has 11 residues. The V gene's germline CDR1 is LNHDA and CDR2 SQIVND (reference sequence). CDR3 bases: TGTGCCAGTCTGGGGGCTGAGACCCAGTACTTC. Translation gives CASLGAETQYF.

The sample holds a few counts of this clone. The CDR3 DNA is TGTGCCATGATGGGACAGGGTAGCACCGGGGAGCTGTTTTTT. Translating gives CAMMGQGSTGELFF. The chain couples TRBV10-3 to TRBJ2-2; TRBD1 agrees at 9 bases. Germline V lookup: CDR1 ENHRY, CDR2 SYGVKD. The CDR3 totals 14 residues. V lost 9 bases to trimming and J lost 4 bases; unmatched junction nucleotides: 6.

The sample holds one count of this clone. The genes are TRBV15 and TRBJ1-1; D remains unclear. CDR3 length equals 14 residues. From germline, CDR1 is LNHNV and CDR2 YYDKDF (reference sequence). With 1 base removed from V and 5 bases from J, the gap between germline ends came to 11 bases. As DNA, the CDR3 is TGTGCCACCAGCAGAGTGGGCTCTGGGACTGAAGCTTTCTTT. This gives the protein CATSRVGSGTEAFF.